Described below is a single T cell receptor (beta chain) sequence and its context. Per the germline V gene, CDR1 is SNHLY and CDR2 is FYNNEI. The CDR3 is 15 amino acids. The data originate from a study of blood T cell repertoires in COVID-19. Whole-study context: Researchers got acute and convalescent COVID-19 samples from the United States, Italy and Spain.

How the authors handled the data: How many nucleated cells were present was estimated from reference gene primer amplification. Some clones are missing from TCRdb's copy, which holds only in-frame ones; the method was immunoSEQ multiplex PCR. V and J calls and clone size are those listed in that table; D and trimming were worked out from the DNA. This table has approximately 70,000 clones, about 85% appearing once. The sequence was obtained from a woman aged 80 or older with active or convalescent COVID-19. Sequencing used peripheral blood. The V and J genes are TRBV2 and TRBJ2-5, with D perhaps matching TRBD1 (5 bases). The better agreement between TRBJ2-7 and the DNA end casts doubt on the J call. Here the CDR3 reads CASRLSDTLSYEQYF. CDR3 coding DNA: TGTGCCAGCAGACTGTCGGACACCCTCTCCTACGAGCAGTACTTC.